One sample yielded the 31 T cell receptor beta chains listed below, sequenced in a study of blood T cell repertoires in COVID-19. Measured with immunoSEQ multiplex PCR; TCRdb has only the in-frame clones, and not every one. The sample includes 200,000 to 250,000 clones, 86% seen only once; the top ten take about 4%. The material sequenced was PBMCs or T cells enriched from blood (not recorded which). Receptor source: a woman aged 40 to 55 with acute COVID-19.

The V gene is TRBV6-5, the J gene TRBJ1-1; D unclear. The CDR3 is 13 amino acids. Trimming removed 3 bases from V and 4 bases from J, with 9 bases in between. The V gene's germline CDR1 is MNHEY and CDR2 SVGAGI. CDR3 DNA: TGTGCCAGCAGTTATAGTTTTAGCACTGAAGCTTTCTTT. The encoded protein is CASSYSFSTEAFF.

This clone was detected only once. The genes are TRBV5-4 and TRBJ2-3, with 8 bases identical to TRBD2. J was trimmed by 3 bases and V by 4 bases; bases with no gene match: 7. Looked up from germline, CDR1 is SGHNT and CDR2 is YYREEE (reference sequence). This CDR3 has 15 amino acids. CDR3 sequence (DNA): TGTGCCAGCAGCGGCGGGGGGCTAGGGACAGATACGCAGTATTTT. It translates to CASSGGGLGTDTQYF.

V is TRBV19 and J is TRBJ1-1; a weak D match, TRBD1 (6 bases). V shed 4 bases and J shed 2 bases, with 14 bases lying between them. The germline gives CDR1 LNHDA, CDR2 SQIVND (reference sequence). CDR3 length: 15 residues. The CDR3 loop is CASSRFQTGNTEAFF. DNA for the CDR3: TGTGCCAGTAGTAGATTCCAGACAGGCAACACTGAAGCTTTCTTT.

The chain links TRBV6-5 to TRBJ2-7; D call uncertain. With 0 bases removed from V and 0 bases from J, the gap between germline ends came to 9 bases. The germline V gene encodes CDR1 MNHEY and CDR2 SVGAGI. CDR3 length equals 15 residues. CDR3 protein: CASSYSSLNSYEQYF. CDR3 nucleotides: TGTGCCAGCAGTTACTCGTCCTTAAACTCCTACGAGCAGTACTTC.

V is TRBV12-3 or TRBV12-4 and J is TRBJ1-2, with 10 positions matching TRBD1. CDR3 length: 12 residues. After removal of 7 bases from V and 8 bases from J, the junction contained 4 bases not matched to a gene. CDR3 sequence: CASKTGGEGYTF. In nucleotides, the CDR3 is TGTGCCAGCAAGACAGGGGGCGAGGGCTACACCTTC.

This chain links TRBV5-6 with TRBJ2-7, with 8 bases lining up with TRBD2. The CDR3 has 13 amino acids. Germline lookup yields CDR1 SGHDT and CDR2 YYEEEE. V was clipped by 6 bases and J by 5 bases; unmatched bases: 7. This chain's CDR3 is CASTSSGGHEQYV. The CDR3 DNA reads TGTGCCAGCACGTCGTCGGGGGGGCACGAGCAGTACGTC.

The rearrangement joins TRBV2 to TRBJ1-5; perhaps TRBD1 as D (5 bases). Trimming cost V 4 bases and J 2 bases, with 12 bases left between them. The germline gives CDR1 SNHLY, CDR2 FYNNEI. The CDR3 loop spans 15 amino acids. DNA for the CDR3: TGTGCCAGCAGTGTCCGGGACTTCGGCAATCAGCCCCAGCATTTT. Encoded protein: CASSVRDFGNQPQHF.

This rearrangement joins TRBV12-3 or TRBV12-4 to TRBJ1-1; D is unclear. This CDR3 is built from 13 residues. V dropped 2 bases and J dropped 0 bases, with 4 bases sitting between them. The CDR3 bases are TGTGCCAGCAGTTTATCCTTGAACACTGAAGCTTTCTTT. This encodes CASSLSLNTEAFF.

The chain recombines TRBV9 with TRBJ2-7; D may be TRBD2 (5 bases). Trimming removed 4 bases at V and 6 bases at J, with 14 bases between. CDR3 length: 13 amino acids. The germline CDR1 and CDR2 sequences are SGDLS and YYNGEE. In DNA form, the CDR3 reads TGTGCCAGCAGCTTTACAATCCGGGGCGAGCAGTACTTC. Its translation: CASSFTIRGEQYF. Looking up the rest from reference TRBV9 and TRBJ2-7 gives the full variable domain: DSGVTQTPKHLITATGQRVTLRCSPRSGDLSVYWYQQSLDQGLQFLIQYYNGEERAKGNILERFSAQQFPDLHSELNLSSLELGDSALYFCASSFTIRGEQYFGPGTRLTVT.

This clone was observed a handful of times. The chain employs TRBV9 and TRBJ2-1, with TRBD2 identical over 8 bases. V shed 0 bases and J 16 bases; nucleotides not matched to a gene: 12. The CDR3 is 14 residues long. The germline gives CDR1 SGDLS, CDR2 YYNGEE. The CDR3 nucleotides read TGTGCCAGCAGCGTAGACAGCGGGGGTCTCGGCGGCTTCTTC. Its protein product is CASSVDSGGLGGFF.

The chain combines TRBV2 with TRBJ2-7; 7 bases match TRBD1. The CDR3 is 15 amino acids. Trimming removed 1 base from V and 0 bases from J; junction bases left unmatched: 3. Germline V CDR1 and CDR2: SNHLY, FYNNEI. The CDR3: CASSEGRGSSYEQYV. DNA for the CDR3: TGTGCCAGCAGTGAAGGCAGGGGGAGCTCCTACGAGCAGTACGTC.

CDR3: CASSSLDSLNYGYTF. As DNA, the CDR3 is TGTGCCAGTAGTAGTCTCGACAGCCTTAACTATGGCTACACCTTC. V gene TRBV19 combines with J gene TRBJ1-2, with D tentatively TRBD1 (5 bases). V was clipped by 4 bases and J by 1 base, with 13 bases between them. CDR1 and CDR2 (germline): LNHDA, SQIVND (reference sequence). The CDR3 is made up of 15 amino acids. The full variable domain, in which reference TRBV19 and TRBJ1-2 provide the parts outside the CDR3, is DGGITQSPKYLFRKEGQNVTLSCEQNLNHDAMYWYRQDPGQGLRLIYYSQIVNDFQKGDIAEGYSVSREKKESFPLTVTSAQKNPTAFYLCASSSLDSLNYGYTFGSGTRLTVV.

V usage is TRBV10-1 and J usage is TRBJ1-2; a possible D gene is TRBD1 (6 bases). Germline V CDR1 and CDR2: WNHNN, SYGVQD (reference sequence). Trimming pared 7 bases from V and 5 bases from J, leaving 23 bases between. The length of the CDR3 is 16 residues. CDR3 bases: TGCGCCAGCATTGGTTATCCGGCGGGAGGGGGATATGGCTACACCTTC. It translates to CASIGYPAGGGYGYTF.

This clone was seen just once. This rearrangement joins TRBV28 to TRBJ1-5, with 10 bases fitting TRBD1. V dropped 3 bases and J dropped 9; count of bases not matched to a gene: 14. The CDR3 extends over 17 amino acids. Germline V lookup: CDR1 MDHEN, CDR2 SYDVKM. In DNA form, the CDR3 reads TGTGCCAGCAGTTTGTTCAGTCGGACAGGGGGTATTAGGCCCCAGCATTTT. Translating it yields CASSLFSRTGGIRPQHF.

This chain links TRBV19 with TRBJ2-1; the match to TRBD1 covers 9 bases. Losses at the gene ends were 1 base for V and 6 bases for J; bases not matched to a gene: 4. The CDR3 runs to 15 residues. Germline loops: CDR1 LNHDA, CDR2 SQIVND (reference sequence). The CDR3 nucleotides are TGTGCCAGTAGTATAGTACAGGGGGCTAGCAATGAGCAGTTCTTC. Protein: CASSIVQGASNEQFF.

V gene TRBV6-5 combines with J gene TRBJ1-6, with 8 positions matching TRBD1. The CDR3 is made up of 15 amino acids. Germline CDR1 MNHEY, CDR2 SVGAGI. The junction had 7 bases not matched to a gene; V was cut back by 4 bases and J by 8 bases. CDR3 sequence reads: CASSSTQGVHSPLHF. In DNA, the CDR3 is TGTGCCAGCAGTTCCACACAGGGGGTTCATTCACCCCTCCACTTT.

The CDR3: CASSDSGQGTGELFF. The DNA of the CDR3 is TGTGCCAGCAGTGACTCCGGGCAGGGGACCGGGGAGCTGTTTTTT. V usage is TRBV6-4 and J usage is TRBJ2-2; a possible D gene is TRBD1 (6 bases). The CDR3 totals 15 residues. V lost 0 bases to trimming and J lost 5 bases, with 10 bases between them. The germline V gene has CDR1 MRHNA and CDR2 SNTAGT.

The gene calls are TRBV6-6 and TRBJ1-1; D is unresolved. Germline CDR1 is MNHNY and CDR2 is SVGAGI (reference sequence). Trimming stripped 7 bases from V and 5 bases from J, with 17 bases between. The CDR3 sequence is 14 residues long. The CDR3 DNA is TGTGCCAGCACGGAATCTGGTGGAGGGACTGAAGCTTTCTTT. It codes for CASTESGGGTEAFF.

The V and J genes are TRBV7-2 and TRBJ1-4; D perhaps matches TRBD1 (6 bases). The CDR3 is made up of 15 amino acids. The germline CDR1 and CDR2 sequences are SGHTA and FQGNSA. V shed 5 bases and J shed 8 bases, with 18 bases lying between them. CDR3 DNA: TGTGCCAGCAGCCGTCGGGACACGGGGTCGGAAAAACTGTTTTTT. The encoded protein is CASSRRDTGSEKLFF. Variable domain in full (rest from reference TRBV7-2 and TRBJ1-4): GAGVSQSPSNKVTEKGKDVELRCDPISGHTALYWYRQSLGQGLEFLIYFQGNSAPDKSGLPSDRFSAERTGGSVSTLTIQRTQQEDSAVYLCASSRRDTGSEKLFFGSGTQLSVL.

The V call is TRBV28, the J call TRBJ1-2, with no clear D. Germline CDR1 MDHEN, CDR2 SYDVKM. The CDR3 is 14 residues long. Trimming stripped 3 bases from V and 4 bases from J, with 12 bases between. This CDR3 is CASSLRALAYGYTF. The CDR3 nucleotides are TGTGCCAGCAGTTTGAGGGCGTTGGCCTATGGCTACACCTTC.

The chain combines TRBV2 with TRBJ1-2, with 9 bases aligning to TRBD1. V trimming: 4 bases; J trimming: 4 bases; junction bases outside the gene matches: 10. This CDR3 contains 16 residues. Germline CDR1 is SNHLY and CDR2 is FYNNEI. The CDR3: CASSGKRTGAGYGYTF. The CDR3 DNA reads TGTGCCAGCAGTGGGAAGAGGACAGGGGCGGGCTATGGCTACACCTTC.

The chain has TRBV18 and TRBJ2-1; D unclear. Trimming pared 6 bases from V and 4 bases from J, leaving 10 bases between. The CDR3 consists of 13 residues. CDR1 and CDR2 from the germline V gene are KGHSH and LQKENI. CDR3 sequence (DNA): TGTGCCAGCTCGCAGGATCAGTACAATGAGCAGTTCTTC. Its translation is CASSQDQYNEQFF. Variable domain in full (rest from reference TRBV18 and TRBJ2-1): NAGVMQNPRHLVRRRGQEARLRCSPMKGHSHVYWYRQLPEEGLKFMVYLQKENIIDESGMPKERFSAEFPKEGPSILRIQQVVRGDSAAYFCASSQDQYNEQFFGPGTRLTVL.

V and J are TRBV5-1 and TRBJ2-7; 9 bases are shared with TRBD1. Trimming removed 3 bases from V and 0 bases from J; junction bases left unmatched: 4. This CDR3 contains 15 residues. Looked up from germline, CDR1 is SGHRS and CDR2 is YFSETQ. The CDR3: CASSSQGQGSYEQYF. The CDR3 bases are TGCGCCAGCAGCTCCCAGGGACAGGGCTCCTACGAGCAGTACTTC.

This clone was recorded once. This chain joins TRBV7-8 and TRBJ1-1, with D possibly matching TRBD1 (5 bases). Trimming shortened V by 4 bases and J by 5 bases, and 17 bases separated the two germline ends. This CDR3 comprises 15 residues. CDR1 SGHVS and CDR2 FQNEAQ come from the germline V gene. The CDR3 DNA is TGTGCCAGCAGCTCTGGACAAGGTTGGGGAACTGAAGCTTTCTTT. Amino acids: CASSSGQGWGTEAFF.

The chain recombines TRBV11-2 with TRBJ2-3; D is perhaps TRBD2 (5 bases). The CDR3 contains 15 residues. With 5 bases removed from V and 2 bases from J, the gap between germline ends came to 14 bases. Germline V CDR1 and CDR2: SGHAT, FQNNGV. The CDR3 protein is CASSPSGRNTDTQYF. The CDR3 nucleotides read TGTGCCAGCAGCCCAAGCGGACGCAACACAGATACGCAGTATTTT.

This clone was observed once. CDR3 in DNA: TGTGCCAGCAGTTTACCCACAGGGCCTGAAAAACTGTTTTTT. It translates to CASSLPTGPEKLFF. The chain links TRBV28 to TRBJ1-4; D may be TRBD1 (6 bases). Germline lookup yields CDR1 MDHEN and CDR2 SYDVKM. With 2 bases removed from V and 7 bases from J, the gap between germline ends came to 11 bases. This CDR3 comprises 14 residues.

The chain uses TRBV20-1 and TRBJ1-2; tentatively, D is TRBD1 (6 bases). Germline-derived CDR1 and CDR2 are DFQATT and SNEGSKA (reference sequence). V lost 3 bases, J lost 0 bases, and 17 bases lay in between. The CDR3 totals 16 residues. CDR3 bases: TGCAGTGCTAGTCGAACACCGGGACACACTAACTATGGCTACACCTTC. This codes for CSASRTPGHTNYGYTF.

The chain recombines TRBV12-3 or TRBV12-4 with TRBJ1-1, with 8 bases matching TRBD1. The CDR3 totals 13 residues. CDR3 sequence (DNA): TGTACTTCCCGGACAGGGTATATCCCTGAAGCTTTCTTT. The encoded protein is CTSRTGYIPEAFF.

The chain recombines TRBV13 with TRBJ2-2; 8 bases map to TRBD2. The junction had 8 bases not matched to a gene; V was cut back by 2 bases and J by 6 bases. CDR3 length: 16 residues. The V gene's germline CDR1 is PRHDT and CDR2 FYEKMQ (reference sequence). The CDR3 here is CASSLTGTSMSGELFF. The CDR3 coding sequence is TGTGCCAGCAGCTTAACCGGGACTAGTATGTCCGGGGAGCTGTTTTTT.

This chain connects TRBV27 to TRBJ1-1; TRBD1 agrees at 7 bases. Germline V gene lookup returns CDR1 MNHEY and CDR2 SMNVEV (reference sequence). This CDR3 comprises 14 residues. V lost 1 base to trimming and J lost 12 bases; unmatched junction nucleotides: 11. The CDR3 sequence: CASSLFSLGTETFF. Written as DNA, the CDR3 is TGTGCCAGCAGTTTATTTTCCCTAGGGACAGAAACTTTCTTT.

The V gene is TRBV7-6, the J gene TRBJ2-1; perhaps TRBD1 as D (7 bases). The V end was cut by 2 bases, the J end by 0 bases, with 14 bases between. The CDR3 is made up of 17 amino acids. Germline-derived CDR1 and CDR2 are SGHVS and FNYEAQ. The CDR3 DNA reads TGTGCCAGCAGCTTACAGGGGGGTACGAGCTCCTACAATGAGCAGTTCTTC. This gives the protein CASSLQGGTSSYNEQFF.